The following is a T cell receptor beta chain sequence with its context. The CDR3 spans 13 residues. CDR1 is LNHDA and CDR2 is SQIVND in the germline V gene (reference sequence). The V gene lost 6 bases and the J gene lost 7 bases, with 12 bases spanning the gap. The data were taken from a study of blood T cell repertoires in COVID-19. The data were produced by immunoSEQ multiplex PCR, yet TCRdb's version contains in-frame clones alone and is incomplete. This sample has 230,000 or so clones, with roughly 90% found just once. The genes are TRBV19 and TRBJ1-4; no reliable D call. The material sequenced was PBMCs or T cells enriched from blood (not recorded which). The receptor's source is a woman in her 30s who had recovered from COVID-19. CDR3: CASSVRAREKLFF. The CDR3 DNA follows: TGTGCCAGTAGCGTGCGGGCTCGTGAAAAACTGTTTTTT.